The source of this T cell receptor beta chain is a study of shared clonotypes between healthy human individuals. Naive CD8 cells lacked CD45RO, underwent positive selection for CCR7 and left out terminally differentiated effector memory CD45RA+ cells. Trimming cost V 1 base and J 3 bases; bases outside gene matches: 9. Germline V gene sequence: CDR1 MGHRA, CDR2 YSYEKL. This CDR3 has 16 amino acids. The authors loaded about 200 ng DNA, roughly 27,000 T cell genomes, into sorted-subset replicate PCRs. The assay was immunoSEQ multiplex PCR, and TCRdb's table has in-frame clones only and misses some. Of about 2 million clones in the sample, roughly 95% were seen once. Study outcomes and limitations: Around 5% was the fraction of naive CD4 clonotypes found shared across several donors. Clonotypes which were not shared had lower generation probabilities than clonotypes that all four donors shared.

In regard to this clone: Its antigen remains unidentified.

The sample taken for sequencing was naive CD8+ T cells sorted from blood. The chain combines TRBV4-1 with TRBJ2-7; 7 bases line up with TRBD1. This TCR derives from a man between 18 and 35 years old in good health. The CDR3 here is CASSQGSGQEHYEQYF. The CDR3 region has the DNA TGCGCCAGCAGCCAAGGAAGCGGACAGGAACACTACGAGCAGTACTTC.